By share, the clone carrying this T cell receptor (beta chain) ranks as medium-sized (0.01 to 0.1%). The antigen is undetermined. This sample was taken from a study of metastatic and nonmetastatic thyroid tumors. The wider study: Malignant and benign thyroid patients had repertoires compared in peripheral blood and tumor or nodule tissue. General study findings and limits: Versus benign nodules, malignant thyroid tumors reportedly had significantly higher TCR beta diversity, in blood and tumor.

Source study methods: In papillary thyroid cancer, a distant-metastasis classifier was built using CDR3 differences across clinicopathological groups. TCRdb reassembled clones from the PCR reads with MiXCR. In this record, the V and J calls reflect TCRdb's handling and not the investigators' own analysis. This sample has approximately 28,000 clones, with 16% found just once. Patients had received no treatment of any kind before thyroid surgery. V was shortened by 3 bases and J by 2 bases, with 5 bases between the two germline ends. In germline, CDR1 is SNHLY, CDR2 FYNNEI. The CDR3 extends over 12 amino acids.

The sequence was obtained from a male donor with papillary thyroid cancer or a benign thyroid nodule (not recorded which). Some clones in this sample may be carry-over from other donors' samples. The V gene is TRBV2, the J gene TRBJ2-7; the D is unclear. Material: blood. The CDR3 DNA is TGTGCCAGCAGTGACACCCCCTACGAGCAGTACTTC. Its protein is CASSDTPYEQYF. Together with reference TRBV2 and TRBJ2-7, the CDR3 gives the full variable domain: EPEVTQTPSHQVTQMGQEVILRCVPISNHLYFYWYRQILGQKVEFLVSFYNNEISEKSEIFDDQFSVERPDGSNFTLKIRSTKLEDSAMYFCASSDTPYEQYFGPGTRLTVT.